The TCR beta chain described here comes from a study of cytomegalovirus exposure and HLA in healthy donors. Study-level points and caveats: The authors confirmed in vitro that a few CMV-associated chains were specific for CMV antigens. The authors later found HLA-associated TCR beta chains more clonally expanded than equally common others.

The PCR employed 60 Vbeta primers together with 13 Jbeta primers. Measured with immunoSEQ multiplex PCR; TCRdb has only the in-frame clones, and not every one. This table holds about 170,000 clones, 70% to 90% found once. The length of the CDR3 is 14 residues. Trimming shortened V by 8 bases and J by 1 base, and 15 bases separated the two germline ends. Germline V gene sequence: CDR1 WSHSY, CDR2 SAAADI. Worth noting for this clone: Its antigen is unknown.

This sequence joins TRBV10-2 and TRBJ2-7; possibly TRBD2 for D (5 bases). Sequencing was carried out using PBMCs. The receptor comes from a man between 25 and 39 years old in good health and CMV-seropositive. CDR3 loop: CASGRSGSSYEQYF. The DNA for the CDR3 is TGCGCCAGCGGACGATCGGGGTCTTCCTACGAGCAGTACTTC.